This is a list of T cell receptor beta chains from one sample in a study of T-cell memory formation after mild COVID-19. MiXCR, applied by TCRdb to the 5' RACE reads, yields one record per CDR3 protein. The table has 400,000 to 450,000 distinct CDR3 sequences, approximately 18% seen once. The sequencing input was PBMCs or a T cell subset sorted from them (not recorded which). All receptors derive from a man between 18 and 29 years old who had mild COVID-19 (a few samples of this study predate the infection). Cell type and time point are not known. Each CDR3 is given with its conserved first and last residue. Each record gives: V gene, J gene, clone size, D gene, CDR3 protein, CDR3 DNA. D genes are given only for firm matches. Size values are once, few and many counts, or a class for expanded clones, and some rows have none.

>TRBV15|TRBJ1-5|-|-
CATSTSDQPQHF
TGTGCCACCAGCACAAGTGATCAGCCCCAGCATTTT
>TRBV12-3/TRBV12-4|TRBJ1-5|-|-
CASSLGDMDQPQHF
TGTGCCAGCAGTTTGGGGGACATGGATCAGCCCCAGCATTTT
>TRBV3-1|TRBJ1-1|many|-
CASSPPRVVRPNTEAFF
TGTGCCAGCAGCCCCCCGAGGGTTGTGAGGCCTAACACTGAAGCTTTCTTT
>TRBV7-2|TRBJ2-1|many|-
CASSLGAYNEQFF
TGTGCCAGCAGCCTCGGGGCCTACAATGAGCAGTTCTTC
>TRBV15|TRBJ2-7|-|-
CATSGRRSEQYF
TGTGCCACCAGCGGTCGTCGTAGCGAGCAGTACTTC
>TRBV7-2|TRBJ1-3|few|-
CASSFAGQPGTGNTIYF
TGTGCCAGCAGCTTTGCCGGCCAGCCAGGAACTGGAAACACCATATATTTT
>TRBV30|TRBJ2-2|many|-
CAWSVVSTGELFF
TGTGCCTGGAGTGTAGTAAGCACCGGGGAGCTGTTTTTT
>TRBV12-5|TRBJ1-5|few|TRBD1
CASGPGGGGQPQHF
TGTGCTAGTGGTCCAGGGGGTGGCGGTCAGCCCCAGCATTTT
>TRBV6-2/TRBV6-3|TRBJ2-5|-|-
CASGFSRGDQETQYF
TGTGCCAGCGGGTTCAGCAGAGGGGATCAAGAGACCCAGTACTTC
>TRBV7-2|TRBJ2-1|few|TRBD2
CASSASGGFYNEQFF
TGTGCCAGCAGCGCTAGCGGGGGGTTCTACAATGAGCAGTTCTTC
>TRBV7-2|TRBJ1-1|many|-
CASSLVHLNTEAFF
TGTGCCAGCAGCTTAGTACACCTGAACACTGAAGCTTTCTTT
>TRBV7-9|TRBJ2-5|few|TRBD2
CASSSLRPKLAGRETQYF
TGTGCCAGCAGCTCCCTAAGGCCCAAACTAGCGGGGAGAGAGACCCAGTACTTC
>TRBV5-1|TRBJ2-1|-|TRBD1
CASSSGTGANEQFF
TGCGCCAGCAGCTCCGGGACAGGGGCCAATGAGCAGTTCTTC
>TRBV5-6|TRBJ1-5|few|-
CASSFRRGGSNQPQHF
TGTGCCAGCAGCTTTCGCAGGGGAGGCAGCAATCAGCCCCAGCATTTT
>TRBV6-1|TRBJ2-3|-|-
CASSGLGQAPSTDTQYF
TGTGCCAGCAGCGGCCTAGGGCAGGCGCCTAGCACAGATACGCAGTATTTT
>TRBV4-1|TRBJ2-2|many|-
CASSQGSGELFF
TGTGCCAGCAGCCAGGGGTCCGGGGAGCTGTTTTTT
>TRBV20-1|TRBJ2-1|few|-
CSARDSRTIREQFF
TGCAGTGCTAGAGATTCGAGGACCATCAGGGAGCAGTTCTTC
>TRBV4-2|TRBJ1-2|many|TRBD1
CASSREGTGDGYTF
TGTGCCAGCAGCCGAGAAGGGACAGGGGACGGCTACACCTTC